Shown below are 15 T cell receptor beta chains from a single sample sequenced in a study of T cell responses to AZD1222 COVID-19 vaccine. The protocol was immunoSEQ multiplex PCR, while the TCRdb copy is restricted to in-frame clones and leaves out a portion. The data hold about 56,000 clones, with approximately 86% observed a single time. The sequencing here drew on peripheral blood, taken 28 days after the second AZD1222 dose. These receptor sequences come from an adult who received the AZD1222 COVID-19 vaccine.

This sequence joins TRBV19 and TRBJ2-6; D is unresolved. In germline, CDR1 is LNHDA, CDR2 SQIVND (reference sequence). The CDR3 consists of 13 residues. V was clipped by 7 bases and J by 7 bases, with 11 bases between them. CDR3 DNA sequence: TGTGCCAGTACTTTCCTCGGTGCCAACGTCCTGACTTTC. This sequence encodes CASTFLGANVLTF.

The chain combines TRBV2 with TRBJ1-1; perhaps TRBD1 as D (6 bases). In germline, CDR1 is SNHLY, CDR2 FYNNEI. Trimming removed 6 bases from V and 4 bases from J, with 18 bases in between. The CDR3 runs to 15 residues. CDR3 bases: TGTGCCAGCAGAGGAGCTTCAAGGGGGGGCACTGAAGCTTTCTTT. It codes for CASRGASRGGTEAFF. The entire variable domain, with the rest obtained from reference TRBV2 and TRBJ1-1, is as follows: EPEVTQTPSHQVTQMGQEVILRCVPISNHLYFYWYRQILGQKVEFLVSFYNNEISEKSEIFDDQFSVERPDGSNFTLKIRSTKLEDSAMYFCASRGASRGGTEAFFGQGTRLTVV.

This chain joins TRBV18 and TRBJ1-3; unclear D gene. The germline V gene encodes CDR1 KGHSH and CDR2 LQKENI. This CDR3 has 14 residues. Trimming removed 0 bases from V and 3 bases from J, with 6 bases in between. CDR3 in DNA: TGTGCCAGCTCACCACCAGGCAGTGGAAACACCATATATTTT. This codes for CASSPPGSGNTIYF. The full variable domain, with the rest looked up from reference TRBV18 and TRBJ1-3, is NAGVMQNPRHLVRRRGQEARLRCSPMKGHSHVYWYRQLPEEGLKFMVYLQKENIIDESGMPKERFSAEFPKEGPSILRIQQVVRGDSAAYFCASSPPGSGNTIYFGEGSWLTVV.

The chain joins TRBV28 to TRBJ2-7, with TRBD2 matching over 13 bases. The V gene's germline CDR1 is MDHEN and CDR2 SYDVKM. V lost 6 bases to trimming and J lost 3 bases; unmatched junction nucleotides: 5. This CDR3 is built from 15 residues. The chain's CDR3 is CASSQGLAGNYEQYF. CDR3 sequence (DNA): TGTGCCAGCAGCCAGGGACTAGCGGGAAACTACGAGCAGTACTTC.

The table lists this clone with a few counts. V gene TRBV9 combines with J gene TRBJ1-3; the D is unclear. Per germline, CDR1 SGDLS and CDR2 YYNGEE. This CDR3 region has 14 residues. Trimming pared 4 bases from V and 0 bases from J, leaving 8 bases between. This CDR3 is CASSFQSSGNTIYF. The CDR3 DNA follows: TGTGCCAGCAGCTTCCAGAGCTCTGGAAACACCATATATTTT.

The chain links TRBV7-2 to TRBJ2-5; D might be TRBD1 (5 bases). Trimming stripped 5 bases from V and 2 bases from J, with 12 bases between. The CDR3 extends over 14 amino acids. Per germline, CDR1 SGHTA and CDR2 FQGNSA. CDR3 protein: CASSPGWTQETQYF. CDR3 bases: TGTGCCAGCAGCCCCGGATGGACACAAGAGACCCAGTACTTC.

The chain carries TRBV27 and TRBJ1-2, with TRBD1 matching 9 bases. CDR1 and CDR2 from the germline V gene are MNHEY and SMNVEV (reference sequence). V was pared by 6 bases and J by 7 bases, with 21 bases of the junction left unmatched. The CDR3 extends over 18 amino acids. The CDR3 region has the DNA TGTGCCAGCAGACTTACCGTTTCCGGGACAGGGAGGGTAGGTGGCTACACCTTC. This gives the protein CASRLTVSGTGRVGGYTF.

The chain carries TRBV10-3 and TRBJ1-1; D possibly corresponds to TRBD1 (6 bases). Deletions cut 10 bases from V and 0 bases from J, with 15 bases between. The CDR3 extends over 14 amino acids. Germline V gene sequence: CDR1 ENHRY, CDR2 SYGVKD. The CDR3 sequence: CATSEGGMNTEAFF. CDR3 bases: TGTGCCACAAGCGAAGGGGGGATGAACACTGAAGCTTTCTTT.

The chain employs TRBV2 and TRBJ1-6, with TRBD1 identical over 8 bases. After removal of 5 bases from V and 0 bases from J, the junction contained 3 bases not matched to a gene. CDR1 is SNHLY and CDR2 is FYNNEI in the germline V gene. This CDR3 contains 16 residues. In DNA, the CDR3 is TGTGCCAGCAGTTGGACAGGGAGCTCCTATAATTCACCCCTCCACTTT. Translating it yields CASSWTGSSYNSPLHF.

This clone was found once. This chain joins TRBV3-1 (or the pseudogene TRBV3-2) and TRBJ2-5; TRBD2 matches 10 bases. Germline assignment: CDR1 LGHDT and CDR2 YNNKEL (reference sequence). The CDR3 contains 16 residues. The J segment lost 5 bases and the V segment lost 2 bases, leaving 8 bases of the junction unmatched. CDR3 loop: CASSQSPSGGGETQYF. The DNA for the CDR3 is TGTGCCAGCAGCCAATCCCCTAGCGGGGGTGGGGAGACCCAGTACTTC.

The chain has TRBV9 and TRBJ1-2; D gene ambiguous. The V end lost 5 bases, the J end lost 2 bases, and 7 bases lay between the germline ends. Germline V gene lookup returns CDR1 SGDLS and CDR2 YYNGEE. There are 12 residues in the CDR3. CDR3 DNA: TGTGCCAGCAGTGAAGACAACTATGGCTACACCTTC. Translated: CASSEDNYGYTF.

The rearrangement uses TRBV2 and TRBJ2-4, with TRBD1 matching 8 bases. CDR3 length: 11 amino acids. The germline gives CDR1 SNHLY, CDR2 FYNNEI. V dropped 7 bases and J dropped 12; count of bases not matched to a gene: 5. CDR3 sequence: CASNLQGGQYF. CDR3 bases: TGTGCCAGCAACCTACAGGGGGGTCAGTACTTC.

This rearrangement joins TRBV11-1 to TRBJ2-7; 9 nucleotides agree with TRBD1. CDR1 is SGHAT, CDR2 FQDESV, per germline (reference sequence). This CDR3 is 16 amino acids long. The V segment lost 3 bases and the J segment 6 bases; nucleotides outside the gene matches: 12. The CDR3 nucleotides read TGTGCCAGCAGCTTGAACCCGGGACAGGGAGAGGCCGAGCAGTACTTC. Translating it yields CASSLNPGQGEAEQYF.

This chain joins TRBV6-4 and TRBJ2-3; D might be TRBD1 (5 bases). Trimming took 6 bases from V and 2 from J, leaving 12 bases between them. Germline V gives CDR1 MRHNA, CDR2 SNTAGT. The CDR3 has 14 residues. CDR3 in DNA: TGTGCCAGCAGGCAGGGTATAACCACAGATACGCAGTATTTT. It translates to CASRQGITTDTQYF.

The V and J genes are TRBV7-9 and TRBJ1-2; D is unclear. Trimming cost V 2 bases and J 2 bases, with 9 bases left between them. Germline values: CDR1 SEHNR, CDR2 FQNEAQ (reference sequence). The CDR3 totals 14 residues. CDR3 residues: CASSLWAENYGYTF. Here the CDR3 DNA reads TGTGCCAGCAGCTTATGGGCCGAAAACTATGGCTACACCTTC. Full variable domain (remainder filled in from reference TRBV7-9 and TRBJ1-2): DTGVSQNPRHKITKRGQNVTFRCDPISEHNRLYWYRQTLGQGPEFLTYFQNEAQLEKSRLLSDRFSAERPKGSFSTLEIQRTEQGDSAMYLCASSLWAENYGYTFGSGTRLTVV.